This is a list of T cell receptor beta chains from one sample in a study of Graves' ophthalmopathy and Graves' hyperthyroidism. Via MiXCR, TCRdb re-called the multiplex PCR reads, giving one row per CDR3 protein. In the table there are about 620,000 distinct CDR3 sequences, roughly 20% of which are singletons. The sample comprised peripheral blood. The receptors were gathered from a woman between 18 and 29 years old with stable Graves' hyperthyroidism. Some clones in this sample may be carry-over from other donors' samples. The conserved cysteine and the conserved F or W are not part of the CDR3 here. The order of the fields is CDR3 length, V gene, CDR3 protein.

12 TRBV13 ASSSTGSLYEQY
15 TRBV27 ARGYDRGCCHPYGYT
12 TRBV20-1 SARGQLTKNIQY
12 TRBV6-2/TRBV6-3 ASSYPNPGQPQH
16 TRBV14 ASSQPRGTGKAKNIQY
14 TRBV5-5 ASSWGPLEGGQPQH
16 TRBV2 ASSGRGLAGTSRETQY
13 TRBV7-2 ASSLVGTSYYEQY
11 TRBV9 ASSPRQGNTIY
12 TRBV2 ASMLGTVNSPLH
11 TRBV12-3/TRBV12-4 ASSLRHQETQY
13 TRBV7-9 ASSLVVAETGELF
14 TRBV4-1 ASSQGFSDSLHGYT
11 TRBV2 ASIDTDTGELF
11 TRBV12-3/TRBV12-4 ASSADVPDEAF
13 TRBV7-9 ASSYGQDTWYEQY
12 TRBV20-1 SARGRAEQETQY
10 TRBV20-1 SAIRGKETQY
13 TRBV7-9 ASSPPLQLNTEAF
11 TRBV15 ATSTGEGGELF
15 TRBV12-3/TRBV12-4 ASSLDTGGDWGQPQH
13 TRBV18 ASSPFGASNQPQH
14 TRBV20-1 SAQNRGVKAKNIQY
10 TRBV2 ASREQGYEQY